These T cell receptor beta chains were read from a single sample in a study of shared clonotypes between healthy human individuals. The assay was immunoSEQ multiplex PCR, and TCRdb's table has in-frame clones only and misses some. This repertoire shows about 500,000 clones, approximately 77% found once; its top ten account for around 11%. Sequenced material: PBMCs. The receptors originated from a woman aged 40 to 55 in good health. Some clones in this sample may be carry-over from other donors' samples. The CDR3 runs from the conserved cysteine through the conserved F or W. D genes are given only for firm matches. Some rows mark clone size as missing; the rest say once, few, many or name a class of expanded clone.

j_call v_call clone_size d_call cdr3_nt cdr3_aa
TRBJ1-1 TRBV18 few NA TGTGCCAGCTCACCACCAGTAACAGAAGCTTTCTTT CASSPPVTEAFF
TRBJ2-3 TRBV18 few TRBD2 TGTGCCAGCTCACCCGCCCCCCGGACTAGCGGGAGGGCCATGGCAGATACGCAGTATTTT CASSPAPRTSGRAMADTQYF
TRBJ1-6 TRBV30 NA TRBD1 TGTGCCTGGAGTGATCTGACAGGGTCCGCCTATAATTCACCCCTCCACTTT CAWSDLTGSAYNSPLHF
TRBJ2-1 TRBV18 NA NA TGTGCCAGCTCACCTACCACGTCGACCGGGAACCCTTACAATGAGCAGTTCTTC CASSPTTSTGNPYNEQFF
TRBJ2-2 TRBV6-4 NA NA TGTGCCAGCAGTGACACCACACAGAACACCGGGGAGCTGTTTTTT CASSDTTQNTGELFF
TRBJ2-5 TRBV23-1 NA NA TGCGCCAGCAGCCCTCGCGGCAACCAAGAGACCCAGTACTTC CASSPRGNQETQYF
TRBJ1-5 TRBV10-1 few NA TGCGCCAGCATGACACAGCGGGGCAATCAGCCCCAGCATTTT CASMTQRGNQPQHF
TRBJ2-3 TRBV27 few TRBD2 TGTGCCAACAGCCCGGAGCGGGAGACGGCAGATACGCAGTATTTT CANSPERETADTQYF
TRBJ2-7 TRBV27 NA TRBD2 TGTGCCAGCTCCAGCGGGATCGGGAACGAGCAGTACTTC CASSSGIGNEQYF
TRBJ1-1 TRBV30 NA NA TGTGCCTGGAGCCATGGGACGGTGAACACTGAAGCTTTCTTT CAWSHGTVNTEAFF
TRBJ2-7 TRBV20-1 NA NA TGCAGTGCCATTCGGGCCTTGGAGCAGTACTTC CSAIRALEQYF
TRBJ2-3 TRBV7-9 NA NA TGTGCCAGCAGCTTAAGTAGGGATACGCAGTATTTT CASSLSRDTQYF
TRBJ2-7 TRBV27 NA NA TGTGCCAGCAGAACTCTGGACAGCTTGGGAGAGCAGTACTTC CASRTLDSLGEQYF
TRBJ2-7 TRBV5-4 NA TRBD2 TGTGCCAGCATCGGACTAGAAAGTTTCAACGAGCAGTACTTC CASIGLESFNEQYF
TRBJ2-3 TRBV30 NA NA TGTGCCTGGAGTTCATCCACGGAGGGTACGCAGTATTTT CAWSSSTEGTQYF
TRBJ2-1 TRBV7-9 NA NA TGTGCCAGCACGGAGCGCGCACACAACAATGAGCAGTTCTTC CASTERAHNNEQFF
TRBJ2-2 TRBV19 NA NA TGTGCCAGTAGTACCCGGGCCCCGTACACCGGGGAGCTGTTTTTT CASSTRAPYTGELFF
TRBJ2-1 TRBV30 few TRBD2 TGTGCCTGGAGTGCGGTAGCCGGGGGGTACAATGAGCAGTTCTTC CAWSAVAGGYNEQFF
TRBJ1-1 TRBV28 once NA TGTGCCAGCAGCGCACCGGGACAGAACACTGAAGCTTTCTTT CASSAPGQNTEAFF
TRBJ1-2 TRBV29-1 NA NA TGCAGCGTTTCCAACGGGGGGCAGGATGGCTACACCTTC CSVSNGGQDGYTF
TRBJ1-1 TRBV28 NA NA TGTGCCACCCTGGCCAGGGCGAACACTGAAGCTTTCTTT CATLARANTEAFF
TRBJ2-2 TRBV4-1 NA NA TGCGCCAGCAGCCAAGAGAGGGGCAGAACCGGGGAGCTGTTTTTT CASSQERGRTGELFF
TRBJ2-7 TRBV28 NA TRBD1 TGTGCCAGCAGCCACTCCGGGACAGGGGGGCACGAGCAGTACTTC CASSHSGTGGHEQYF
TRBJ1-1 TRBV6-1 NA NA TGTGCCAGCACCCTGACGGGATTGAACACTGAAGCTTTCTTT CASTLTGLNTEAFF
TRBJ1-5 TRBV6-1 NA TRBD1 TGTGCCAGCGGCCATCGGGACAGGGGTCAGCCCCAGCATTTT CASGHRDRGQPQHF
TRBJ1-1 TRBV21-1 NA NA TGTGCCAGCAGCAAAGCGAATCCTCCCACCGGGGGCACTGAAGCTTTCTTT CASSKANPPTGGTEAFF
TRBJ2-7 TRBV27 NA TRBD1 TGTGCCAGCAGTCCTACCGGGACAGGGACCTACGAGCAGTACTTC CASSPTGTGTYEQYF
TRBJ1-2 TRBV11-2 NA TRBD1 TGTGCCAGCAGCTGGTCGGGGACAGGGAGCTATGGCTACACCTTC CASSWSGTGSYGYTF
TRBJ2-7 TRBV6-8 many NA TGTGCCAGCAGCCCTGAGCAGTACTTC CASSPEQYF
TRBJ2-7 TRBV28 few NA TGTGCCAGCAGTTTCTTGAGGGACGAGCAGTACTTC CASSFLRDEQYF
TRBJ2-1 TRBV27 NA TRBD1 TGTGCCAGCAGGGGGGACAGAATCTACAATGAGCAGTTCTTC CASRGDRIYNEQFF